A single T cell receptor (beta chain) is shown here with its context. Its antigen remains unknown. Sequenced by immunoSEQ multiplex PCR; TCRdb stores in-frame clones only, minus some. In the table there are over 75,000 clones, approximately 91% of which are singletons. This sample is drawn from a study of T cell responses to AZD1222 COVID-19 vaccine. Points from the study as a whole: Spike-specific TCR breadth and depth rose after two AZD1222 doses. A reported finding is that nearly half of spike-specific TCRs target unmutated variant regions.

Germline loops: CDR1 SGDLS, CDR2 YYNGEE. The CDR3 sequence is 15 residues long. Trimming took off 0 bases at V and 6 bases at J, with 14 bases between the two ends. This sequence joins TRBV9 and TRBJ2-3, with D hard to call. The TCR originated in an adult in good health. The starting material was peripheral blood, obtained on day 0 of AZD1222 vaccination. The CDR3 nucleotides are TGTGCCAGCAGCGTAGCTAGTGGGCCACGGGATACGCAGTATTTT. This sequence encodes CASSVASGPRDTQYF.